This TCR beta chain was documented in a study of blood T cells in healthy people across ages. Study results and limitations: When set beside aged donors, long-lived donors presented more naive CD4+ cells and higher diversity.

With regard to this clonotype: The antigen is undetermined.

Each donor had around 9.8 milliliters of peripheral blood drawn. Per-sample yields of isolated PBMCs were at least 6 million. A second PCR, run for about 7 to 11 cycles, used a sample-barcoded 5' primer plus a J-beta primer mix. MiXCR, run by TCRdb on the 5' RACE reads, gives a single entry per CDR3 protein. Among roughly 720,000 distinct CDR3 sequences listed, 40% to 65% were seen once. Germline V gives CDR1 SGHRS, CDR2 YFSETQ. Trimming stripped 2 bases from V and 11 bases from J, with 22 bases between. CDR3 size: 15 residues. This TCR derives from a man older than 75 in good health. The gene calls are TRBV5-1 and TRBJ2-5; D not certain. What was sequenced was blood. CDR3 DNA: TGCGCCAGCAGCTTTGGGTCCCTCTCCTACAATGAGCAGTACTTC. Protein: CASSFGSLSYNEQYF.